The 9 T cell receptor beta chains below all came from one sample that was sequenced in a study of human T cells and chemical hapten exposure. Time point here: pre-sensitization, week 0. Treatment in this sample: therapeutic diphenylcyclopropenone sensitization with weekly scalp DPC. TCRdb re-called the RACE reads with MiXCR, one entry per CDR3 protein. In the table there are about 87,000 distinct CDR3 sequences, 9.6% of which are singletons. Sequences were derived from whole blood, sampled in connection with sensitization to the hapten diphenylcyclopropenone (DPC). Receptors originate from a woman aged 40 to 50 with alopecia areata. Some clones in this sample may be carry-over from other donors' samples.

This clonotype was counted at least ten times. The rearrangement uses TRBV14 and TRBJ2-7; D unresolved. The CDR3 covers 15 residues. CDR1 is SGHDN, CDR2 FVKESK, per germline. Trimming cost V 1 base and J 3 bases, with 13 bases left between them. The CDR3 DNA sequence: TGTGCCAGCAGCCAAGGAAACATCGGTTTCTACGAGCAGTACTTC. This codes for CASSQGNIGFYEQYF.

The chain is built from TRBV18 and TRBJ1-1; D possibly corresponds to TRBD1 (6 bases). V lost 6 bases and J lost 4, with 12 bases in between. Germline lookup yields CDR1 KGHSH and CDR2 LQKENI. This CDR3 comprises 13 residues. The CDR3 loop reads CASSRGGGTEAFF. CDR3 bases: TGTGCCAGCTCCCGGGGGGGCGGCACTGAAGCTTTCTTT.

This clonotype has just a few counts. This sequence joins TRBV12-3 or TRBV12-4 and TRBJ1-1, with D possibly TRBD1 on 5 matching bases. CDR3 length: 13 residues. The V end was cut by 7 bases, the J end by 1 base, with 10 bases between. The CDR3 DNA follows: TGTGCCAGCACCCCGACAGAGAACACTGAAGCTTTCTTT. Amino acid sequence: CASTPTENTEAFF.

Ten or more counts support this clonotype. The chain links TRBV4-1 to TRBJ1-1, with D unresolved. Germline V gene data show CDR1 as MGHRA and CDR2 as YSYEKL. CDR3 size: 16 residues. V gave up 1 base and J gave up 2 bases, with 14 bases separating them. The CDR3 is CASSQVVYSNNTEAFF. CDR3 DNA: TGCGCCAGCAGCCAAGTCGTGTATAGTAATAACACTGAAGCTTTCTTT.

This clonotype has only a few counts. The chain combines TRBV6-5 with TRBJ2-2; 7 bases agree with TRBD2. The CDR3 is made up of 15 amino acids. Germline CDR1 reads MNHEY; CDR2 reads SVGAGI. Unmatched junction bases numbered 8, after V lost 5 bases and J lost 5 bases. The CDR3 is CASSRGDYSTGELFF. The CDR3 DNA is TGTGCCAGCAGTCGAGGGGACTATTCAACCGGGGAGCTGTTTTTT.

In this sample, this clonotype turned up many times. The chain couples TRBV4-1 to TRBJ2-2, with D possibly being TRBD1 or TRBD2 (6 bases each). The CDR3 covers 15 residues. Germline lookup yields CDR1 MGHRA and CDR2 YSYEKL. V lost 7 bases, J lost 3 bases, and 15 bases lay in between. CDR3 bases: TGCGCCAGCACGACCTTAGGGGGGTACACCGGGGAGCTGTTTTTT. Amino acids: CASTTLGGYTGELFF.

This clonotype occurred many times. CDR3 nucleotide sequence: TGTGCCAGCAGTTACTCTGGTGGGGCAATCTACGAGCAGTACTTC. Translating it yields CASSYSGGAIYEQYF. This rearrangement joins TRBV6-5 to TRBJ2-7; maybe TRBD1 (5 bases). CDR1 and CDR2 (germline): MNHEY, SVGAGI. CDR3 length equals 15 residues. V was cut by 0 bases and J by 3 bases, with 12 bases left in between.

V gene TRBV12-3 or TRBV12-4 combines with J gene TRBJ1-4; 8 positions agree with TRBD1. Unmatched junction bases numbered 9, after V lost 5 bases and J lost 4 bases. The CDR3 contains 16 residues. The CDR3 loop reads CASSPRQGTGNEKLFF. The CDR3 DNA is TGTGCCAGCAGTCCGCGACAGGGGACGGGTAATGAAAAACTGTTTTTT.

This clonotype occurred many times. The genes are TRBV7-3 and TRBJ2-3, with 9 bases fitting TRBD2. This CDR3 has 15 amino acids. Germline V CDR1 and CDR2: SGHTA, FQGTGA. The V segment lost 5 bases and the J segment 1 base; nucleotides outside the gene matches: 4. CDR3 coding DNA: TGTGCCAGCAGCCCGCAGCGGGGGGGCACAGATACGCAGTATTTT. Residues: CASSPQRGGTDTQYF.